This entry features one T cell receptor (beta chain) sequence. Antigen unknown. This entry comes from a study of siplizumab effects on memory and regulatory T cells. Overall study results and limits: Neither a naive nor a memory phenotype was assignable to roughly 75-96% of proliferating CD4+ or CD8+ clones. Siplizumab, the agent tested, significantly reduced alloreactive sequences traceable to unstimulated CD4+ memory cells. The diversity of naive T cells seemed greater than that of memory cells, and their alloresponse contribution seemed major.

Sequencing was performed with immunoSEQ multiplex PCR; in TCRdb, only in-frame clones are kept and a portion is missing. The sample has about 56,000 clones, less than 98% seen once. Germline lookup yields CDR1 MDHEN and CDR2 SYDVKM. The CDR3 spans 14 residues. V lost 6 bases and J lost 5, with 17 bases in between. The rearrangement links TRBV28 to TRBJ2-7; D unresolved. This clonotype was obtained from a human donor in good health. Sequencing was done on a sample of naive CD8+ T cells sorted from blood. CDR3 DNA sequence: TGTGCCAGCAGGGACCCGGGCCCTCAGGACGAGCAGTACTTC. Translation: CASRDPGPQDEQYF.